This T cell receptor beta chain was sequenced during a study of post-analysis software for immune sequencing data. General study results and limits: People with multiple sclerosis had a significantly lower normalized Chao1 diversity than controls did. Samples made in the same batch grouped tightly together by F measure. Four or five TRBV segments were significantly more frequent in patients than in controls. TRBV5-6, TRBV5-1 and TRBV20-1 were among these segments.

Sequencing libraries made from TCR beta cDNA carried unique molecular identifiers. Each CDR3 protein is one row after TCRdb ran MiXCR on the PCR reads. The sample includes 430,000 or so distinct CDR3 sequences, about 39% seen only once; the top ten take 7.6%. On this clonotype: No antigen is known for it.

V lost 2 bases to trimming and J lost 1 base, with 8 bases between them. The CDR3 spans 14 residues. Germline V gives CDR1 MNHEY, CDR2 SVGEGT. The TCR comes from a girl under 10 years old with multiple sclerosis. The chain couples TRBV6-2 or TRBV6-3 to TRBJ1-1; D ambiguous. Source material: blood. The CDR3, as DNA: TGTGCCAGCAGTTACGTAGTGTCGAACACTGAAGCTTTCTTT. Protein product: CASSYVVSNTEAFF.